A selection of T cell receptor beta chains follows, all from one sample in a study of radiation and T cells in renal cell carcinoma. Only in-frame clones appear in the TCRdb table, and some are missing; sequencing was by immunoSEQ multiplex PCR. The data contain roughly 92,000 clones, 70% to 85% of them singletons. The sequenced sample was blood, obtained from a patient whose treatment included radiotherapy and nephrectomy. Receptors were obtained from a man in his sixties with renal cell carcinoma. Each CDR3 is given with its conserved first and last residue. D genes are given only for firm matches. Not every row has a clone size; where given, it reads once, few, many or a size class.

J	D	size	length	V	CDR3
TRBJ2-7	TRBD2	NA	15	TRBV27	CASSLGRGSSYEQYF
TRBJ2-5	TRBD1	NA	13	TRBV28	CASSLQGWETQYF
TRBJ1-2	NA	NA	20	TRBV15	CATSRGPGWAGGSLTNGYTF
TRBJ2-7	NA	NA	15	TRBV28	CASSSTSRLTLEWYF
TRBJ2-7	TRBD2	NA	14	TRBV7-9	CASSPMGGEYEQYF
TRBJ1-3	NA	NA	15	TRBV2	CASSLRGPSGNTIYF
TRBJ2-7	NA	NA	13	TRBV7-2	CASSLQGAYEQYF
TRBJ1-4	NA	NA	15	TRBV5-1	CASSLDWDSNEKLFF
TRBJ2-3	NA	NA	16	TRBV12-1	CASSFESGSCTDTQYF
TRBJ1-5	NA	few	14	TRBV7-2	CASSLAGSNQPQHF
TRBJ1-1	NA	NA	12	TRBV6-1	CASTSGSTEAFF
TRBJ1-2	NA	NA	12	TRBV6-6	CASSYSIYGYTF
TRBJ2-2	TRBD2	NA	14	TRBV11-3	CASSAPTSGGELFF
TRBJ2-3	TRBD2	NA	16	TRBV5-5	CASSFLAGGTGDTQYF
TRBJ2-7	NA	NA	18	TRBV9	CASSVECGGQCLSYEQYF
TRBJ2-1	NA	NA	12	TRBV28	CASSLIRHEQFF
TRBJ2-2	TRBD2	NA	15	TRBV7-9	CASSPAAGDTGELFF
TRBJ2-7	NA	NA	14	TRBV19	CASSIAGTLYEQYF
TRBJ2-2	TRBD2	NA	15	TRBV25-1	CASSSGTSVTGELFF
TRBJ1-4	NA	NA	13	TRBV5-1	CASSLRTNEKLFF
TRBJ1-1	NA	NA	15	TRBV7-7	CASSLYTGIDTEAFF
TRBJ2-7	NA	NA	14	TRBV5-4	CASSPWTTFGEQYF
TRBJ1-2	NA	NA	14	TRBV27	CASSLTVGDHGYTF
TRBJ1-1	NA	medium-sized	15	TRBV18	CASSPIFQGNTEAFF
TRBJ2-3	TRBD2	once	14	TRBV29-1	CSVGGISGTDTQYF
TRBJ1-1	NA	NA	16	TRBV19	CASGAGGTVMNTEAFF
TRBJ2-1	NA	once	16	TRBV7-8	CASSLRQLAGGNEQFF
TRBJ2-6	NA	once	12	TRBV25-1	CASSSGANVLTF
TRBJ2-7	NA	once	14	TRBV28	CASLLEGEPYEQYF
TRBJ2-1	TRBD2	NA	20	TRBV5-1	CASSPSPLAGAQSSYNEQFF
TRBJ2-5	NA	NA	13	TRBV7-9	CASSLGSQETQYF
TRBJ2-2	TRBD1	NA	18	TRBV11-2	CASSLDLLGGPNTGELFF
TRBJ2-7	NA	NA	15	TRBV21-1	CASSKERTGRYEQYF
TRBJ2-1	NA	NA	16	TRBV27	CASSPLGDSDGGEQFF
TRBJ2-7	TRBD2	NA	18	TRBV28	CASSFARTSGSSSYEQYF
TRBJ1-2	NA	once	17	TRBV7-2	CASSPPFGQAFNYGYTF
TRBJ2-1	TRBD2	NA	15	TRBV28	CASWMAGGGYNEQFF
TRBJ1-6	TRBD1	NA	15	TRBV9	CASSVEGDRNSPLHF
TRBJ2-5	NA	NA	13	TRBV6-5	CASSYRGPETQYF
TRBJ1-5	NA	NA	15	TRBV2	CASSGQAGGNQPQHF
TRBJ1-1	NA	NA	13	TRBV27	CASSPPGNTEAFF